This T cell receptor (beta chain) was obtained from a study of T cell repertoires in cytomegalovirus infection. Background on the study: Peptides in the study included HLA-C-restricted and HLA-B-restricted CMV epitopes. Findings and limits, study-wide: Dominating the ex vivo response were HLA-C-restricted CMV-specific TCR beta clonotypes. Cumulative public TCR beta family frequency identified carriers of CMV plus the relevant HLA.

As for this clonotype: The antigen is undetermined.

TCRdb recomputed calls from the reads with MiXCR, one row per CDR3 protein. The data hold 100,000 to 150,000 distinct CDR3 sequences, with 32% observed a single time. The germline V gene encodes CDR1 SNHLY and CDR2 FYNNEI. Trimming cost V 6 bases and J 1 base, with 7 bases left between them. The CDR3 consists of 13 residues. This sequence originates from a human donor in good health (CMV status not recorded). Some clones in this sample may be carry-over from other donors' samples. J is TRBJ1-5 and V is TRBV2; D gene unclear. The material was CD8+ T cells from cultured PBMCs, obtained from culture after CMV antigen stimulation. CDR3 region: CASSRESNQPQHF. The DNA for the CDR3 is TGTGCCAGCAGCCGGGAAAGCAATCAGCCCCAGCATTTT.